Below are 28 T cell receptor beta chains sequenced from a single sample in a study of cytomegalovirus exposure and HLA in healthy donors. The PCR employed 60 Vbeta primers together with 13 Jbeta primers. Measured with immunoSEQ multiplex PCR; TCRdb has only the in-frame clones, and not every one. This table holds about 140,000 clones, approximately 61% found once. The sequenced sample was PBMCs. All receptors come from a human donor in good health.

The sample holds one count of this clone. The gene calls are TRBV7-2 and TRBJ2-5; 9 bases line up with TRBD1. Trimming at V came to 1 base and at J to 5 bases, leaving 2 bases not matched to a gene. The CDR3 totals 14 residues. From germline, CDR1 is SGHTA and CDR2 FQGNSA. The chain's CDR3 is CASSLGQGVETQYF. CDR3 bases: TGTGCCAGCAGCTTAGGACAGGGGGTGGAGACCCAGTACTTC.

The V call is TRBV7-9, the J call TRBJ2-5; 8 bases align to TRBD1. After removal of 4 bases from V and 5 bases from J, the junction contained 6 bases not matched to a gene. This CDR3 contains 14 residues. The germline gives CDR1 SEHNR, CDR2 FQNEAQ (reference sequence). CDR3 loop: CASSSFRGRETQYF. CDR3 coding DNA: TGTGCCAGCAGCTCATTCAGGGGGCGGGAGACCCAGTACTTC.

V gene TRBV27 combines with J gene TRBJ2-3, with 8 bases fitting TRBD2. CDR1 is MNHEY, CDR2 SMNVEV, per germline (reference sequence). Trimming at V came to 2 bases and at J to 1 base, leaving 2 bases not matched to a gene. The CDR3 runs 15 residues. The DNA for the CDR3 is TGTGCCAGCAGTTTAATCGGGAGGGGCACAGATACGCAGTATTTT. This translates into CASSLIGRGTDTQYF.

The genes are TRBV7-6 and TRBJ2-3; 8 bases agree with TRBD2. CDR3 length: 15 amino acids. Germline trimming cut 4 bases from V and 4 bases from J; bases unmatched to any gene: 7. The germline CDR1 and CDR2 sequences are SGHVS and FNYEAQ. CDR3 bases: TGTGCCAGCAGCTCCGGACTAGCTACTGCAGATACGCAGTATTTT. Protein: CASSSGLATADTQYF. Together with reference TRBV7-6 and TRBJ2-3, the CDR3 gives the full variable domain: GAGVSQSPRYKVTKRGQDVALRCDPISGHVSLYWYRQALGQGPEFLTYFNYEAQQDKSGLPNDRFSAERPEGSISTLTIQRTEQRDSAMYRCASSSGLATADTQYFGPGTRLTVL.

V gene TRBV2 combines with J gene TRBJ2-7; 9 bases match TRBD2. Per germline, CDR1 SNHLY and CDR2 FYNNEI. J gave up 2 bases and V 6 bases, and 5 bases lay outside the gene matches. The CDR3 totals 14 residues. The chain's CDR3 is CASSTAGGPYEQYF. CDR3 nucleotide sequence: TGTGCCAGCAGCACAGCGGGGGGCCCCTACGAGCAGTACTTC.

In this sample, this clone turned up a few times. The V and J genes are TRBV19 and TRBJ1-4; 8 bases agree with TRBD1. Unmatched junction bases numbered 8, after V lost 10 bases and J lost 7 bases. From germline, CDR1 is LNHDA and CDR2 SQIVND (reference sequence). This CDR3 is built from 13 residues. The DNA of the CDR3 is TGTGCCACCCTAGACAGGGGACGTGAAAAACTGTTTTTT. The encoded protein is CATLDRGREKLFF.

The chain employs TRBV6-1 and TRBJ2-2, with a tentative D call TRBD2 (6 bases). CDR1 and CDR2 from the germline V gene are MNHNS and SASEGT. This CDR3 region has 15 residues. The V and J ends lost 0 bases and 6 bases respectively, with 11 bases between them. CDR3 amino acids: CASSEARSGAGELFF. CDR3 sequence (DNA): TGTGCCAGCAGTGAAGCGCGGTCGGGGGCCGGGGAGCTGTTTTTT.

The chain carries TRBV28 and TRBJ1-2; D uncertain. The ends were cut back, 8 bases at V and 5 bases at J, with 18 bases in the middle. The CDR3 is made up of 14 amino acids. Per the germline V gene, CDR1 is MDHEN and CDR2 is SYDVKM. CDR3 sequence reads: CASGKSGPSYGYTF. For the CDR3, the DNA is TGTGCCAGCGGCAAAAGCGGGCCGTCTTATGGCTACACCTTC.

This chain joins TRBV25-1 and TRBJ2-5; tentatively, D is TRBD1 (5 bases). Per germline, CDR1 MGHDK and CDR2 SYGVNS. V lost 10 bases to trimming and J lost 5 bases, with 20 bases between them. The CDR3 covers 14 residues. CDR3 nucleotides: TGTGCCACCGCCTCGACAGCCGCCTACGAGACCCAGTACTTC. This translates into CATASTAAYETQYF.

This chain connects TRBV19 to TRBJ1-5; 7 nucleotides line up with TRBD1. The CDR3 is 15 residues long. The V gene's germline CDR1 is LNHDA and CDR2 SQIVND (reference sequence). The V and J ends lost 3 bases and 8 bases, in that order; junction bases with no gene match: 10. The CDR3 DNA sequence: TGTGCCAGTAGTATGAACGGACAGGACTTTGAGCCCCAGCATTTT. This codes for CASSMNGQDFEPQHF.

This clone came up a few times. The chain recombines TRBV29-1 with TRBJ2-2; 8 nucleotides match TRBD2. Trimming cost V 4 bases and J 4 bases; bases outside gene matches: 14. The CDR3 totals 17 residues. The germline V gene has CDR1 SQVTM and CDR2 ANQGSEA. The CDR3 DNA is TGCAGCGTTGCCGGGGGGGATGGCGGGAGAGTCACCGGGGAGCTGTTTTTT. It encodes CSVAGGDGGRVTGELFF.

CDR3 coding DNA: TGTGCCAGCAAACCAGACAGGGGGGGGGACAATGAGCAGTTCTTC. Translated: CASKPDRGGDNEQFF. This chain connects TRBV2 to TRBJ2-1; TRBD1 agrees at 9 bases. The CDR3 length is 15 residues. Germline CDR1 and CDR2: SNHLY and FYNNEI. The junction had 9 bases not matched to a gene; V was cut back by 7 bases and J by 5 bases.

The rearrangement links TRBV27 to TRBJ2-1, with D maybe TRBD1 (5 bases). There are 16 residues in the CDR3. V lost 1 base, J lost 0 bases, and 10 bases lay in between. The V gene's germline CDR1 is MNHEY and CDR2 SMNVEV (reference sequence). CDR3 nucleotides: TGTGCCAGCAGTTTATGGGGCGGACGCTCCTACAATGAGCAGTTCTTC. As protein: CASSLWGGRSYNEQFF.

V usage is TRBV6-5 and J usage is TRBJ2-7, with D possibly matching TRBD1 (5 bases). This CDR3 spans 12 amino acids. The V gene lost 7 bases and the J gene lost 1 base, with 8 bases spanning the gap. The germline V gene has CDR1 MNHEY and CDR2 SVGAGI. CDR3 bases: TGTGCCAGCAAGTCAGGGTCCTACGAGCAGTACTTC. Translation gives CASKSGSYEQYF.

The rearrangement uses TRBV5-4 and TRBJ1-2, with no clear D. The V and J ends lost 8 bases and 1 base respectively, with 12 bases between them. This CDR3 is built from 13 residues. Germline V lookup: CDR1 SGHNT, CDR2 YYREEE (reference sequence). CDR3: CASSGRDNYGYTF. DNA for the CDR3: TGTGCCAGTTCCGGACGGGATAACTATGGCTACACCTTC.

The chain combines TRBV2 with TRBJ2-7; 7 bases align to TRBD1. V dropped 5 bases and J dropped 2; count of bases not matched to a gene: 9. The CDR3 has 15 residues. Germline lookup yields CDR1 SNHLY and CDR2 FYNNEI. Here the CDR3 DNA reads TGTGCCAGCAGTTACGAACAGGGGAGCCCCTACGAGCAGTACTTC. Protein: CASSYEQGSPYEQYF.

The chain carries TRBV25-1 and TRBJ2-1; D perhaps matches TRBD2 (5 bases). CDR1 is MGHDK and CDR2 is SYGVNS in the germline V gene. This CDR3 has 15 residues. Trimming left V 4 bases short and J 2 bases short, with 12 bases between. CDR3 nucleotide sequence: TGTGCCAGCAGTGCCCCCGGGAAACCCTACAATGAGCAGTTCTTC. It translates to CASSAPGKPYNEQFF.

The chain combines TRBV7-8 with TRBJ2-3; D is unresolved. Germline values: CDR1 SGHVS, CDR2 FQNEAQ. V was cut by 1 base and J by 2 bases, with 7 bases left in between. The CDR3 totals 14 residues. The CDR3 here is CASSLVENTDTQYF. The CDR3 DNA reads as TGTGCCAGCAGCTTAGTGGAGAACACAGATACGCAGTATTTT.

This clone showed up just a few times. The genes are TRBV28 and TRBJ2-7, with 7 nucleotides matching TRBD1. The germline gives CDR1 MDHEN, CDR2 SYDVKM. J was trimmed by 2 bases and V by 10 bases; bases with no gene match: 8. This CDR3 has 13 amino acids. The CDR3 nucleotides are TGTGCCACCGTGACAGGGCCTACCTACGAGCAGTACTTC. Its protein product is CATVTGPTYEQYF.

The V and J genes are TRBV7-3 and TRBJ2-3; 7 positions agree with TRBD1. In germline, CDR1 is SGHTA, CDR2 FQGTGA. V shed 4 bases and J 6 bases; nucleotides not matched to a gene: 4. The CDR3 has 13 amino acids. The CDR3 DNA reads TGTGCCAGCAGCTCGACAGGGACCGATACGCAGTATTTT. This codes for CASSSTGTDTQYF.

This sequence joins TRBV20-1 and TRBJ2-5, with D unresolved. The CDR3 length is 11 residues. V dropped 3 bases and J dropped 4 bases, with 6 bases sitting between them. The germline V gene encodes CDR1 DFQATT and CDR2 SNEGSKA (reference sequence). As DNA, the CDR3 is TGCAGTGCTAGGTACGGAGAGACCCAGTACTTC. Amino acid sequence: CSARYGETQYF.

The chain carries TRBV18 and TRBJ2-3; 7 nucleotides match TRBD2. The CDR3 runs to 17 residues. The V and J ends lost 3 bases and 0 bases, in that order; junction bases with no gene match: 9. Germline CDR1 reads KGHSH; CDR2 reads LQKENI. The CDR3 reads CASSPDSGLSSTDTQYF. Written as DNA, the CDR3 is TGTGCCAGCTCACCGGATAGCGGGCTCTCTAGCACAGATACGCAGTATTTT.

The J gene is TRBJ1-5, the V gene TRBV19; no definite D call. The CDR3 is 14 amino acids. V lost 10 bases, J lost 4 bases, and 17 bases lay in between. Germline CDR1 and CDR2: LNHDA and SQIVND (reference sequence). The DNA for the CDR3 is TGTGCCACGTCTCTCGGCAGGTTGAATCAGCCCCAGCATTTT. Protein product: CATSLGRLNQPQHF.

This clone was seen only a few times. This rearrangement joins TRBV5-4 to TRBJ1-4; no clear D gene. The CDR3 has 12 amino acids. Trimming took 2 bases from V and 8 from J, leaving 7 bases between them. Germline CDR1 is SGHNT and CDR2 is YYREEE (reference sequence). CDR3 DNA: TGTGCCAGCAGCTTAGGGAGGGAAAAACTGTTTTTT. Translating gives CASSLGREKLFF.

The chain recombines TRBV4-1 with TRBJ2-7, with TRBD2 matching 8 bases. This CDR3 is 16 amino acids long. From germline, CDR1 is MGHRA and CDR2 YSYEKL. Losses at the gene ends were 0 bases for V and 4 bases for J; bases not matched to a gene: 8. The CDR3 here is CASSQERGLAGYEQYF. For the CDR3, the DNA is TGCGCCAGCAGCCAAGAAAGAGGACTAGCTGGGTACGAGCAGTACTTC.

This chain links TRBV4-1 with TRBJ2-5; possibly TRBD2 for D (7 bases). V dropped 0 bases and J dropped 0 bases, with 20 bases sitting between them. Germline V gene sequence: CDR1 MGHRA, CDR2 YSYEKL. The CDR3 has 19 residues. As DNA, the CDR3 is TGCGCCAGCAGCCAAGATATGGCGGGGGCAGGCGGGTACCAAGAGACCCAGTACTTC. It encodes CASSQDMAGAGGYQETQYF.

The CDR3 is CASSLAGNYGYTF. Here the CDR3 DNA reads TGTGCCAGCAGCTTGGCAGGAAATTATGGCTACACCTTC. The chain couples TRBV7-2 to TRBJ1-2, with unresolved D. CDR3 length equals 13 residues. V was cut by 3 bases and J by 5 bases, with 10 bases left in between. Germline-derived CDR1 and CDR2 are SGHTA and FQGNSA.

This chain uses TRBV27 with TRBJ2-1; D remains ambiguous. The germline V gene encodes CDR1 MNHEY and CDR2 SMNVEV (reference sequence). The CDR3 is made up of 13 amino acids. Between the trimmed V and J ends, which lost 3 bases and 7 bases, there was a span of 10 bases. DNA of the CDR3: TGTGCCAGCAGTTTTGGCGAACTAAATGAGCAGTTCTTC. It translates to CASSFGELNEQFF.